This paragraph reports one T cell receptor beta chain. All glioblastoma patients lacked an isocitrate dehydrogenase mutation. Blood PBMC samples: pre-vaccination, two weeks post third vaccination, and at tumor progression. This record comes from a study of glioma-infiltrating T cells after dendritic cell vaccination. Across the study: The vaccine used monocyte-derived dendritic cells pulsed overnight with autologous tumor lysate.

Input was roughly 2.2 ug genomic DNA, or all available if less. Only in-frame clones appear in the TCRdb table, and some are missing; sequencing was by immunoSEQ multiplex PCR. The profile covers about 90,000 clones, with about 84% appearing a single time and roughly 2.9% taken by the ten largest. Unmatched junction bases numbered 8, after V lost 1 base and J lost 7 bases. This CDR3 comprises 15 residues. The germline V gene has CDR1 SEHNR and CDR2 FQNEAQ (reference sequence). The receptor was isolated from a human donor with glioblastoma. Specimen: blood, collected before dendritic cell vaccination. The chain carries TRBV7-9 and TRBJ2-7; TRBD2 aligns across 9 bases. CDR3 bases: TGTGCCAGCAGCTTAGTTAGCGGGAGACTGGGGGAGCAGTACTTC. Its protein product is CASSLVSGRLGEQYF.